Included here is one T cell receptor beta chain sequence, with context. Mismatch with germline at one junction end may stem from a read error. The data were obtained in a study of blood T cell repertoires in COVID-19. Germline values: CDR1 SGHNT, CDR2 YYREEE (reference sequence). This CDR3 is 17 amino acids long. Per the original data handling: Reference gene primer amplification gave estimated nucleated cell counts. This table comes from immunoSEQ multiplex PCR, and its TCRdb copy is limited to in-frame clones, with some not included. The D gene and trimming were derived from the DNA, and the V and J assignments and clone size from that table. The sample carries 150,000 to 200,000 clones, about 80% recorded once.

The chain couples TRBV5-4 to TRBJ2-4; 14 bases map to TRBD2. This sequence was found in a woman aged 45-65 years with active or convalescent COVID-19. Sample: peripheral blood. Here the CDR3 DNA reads TGTGCCAGCAGCCCCGGGACTAGCGGGGGCCAGAAAACCATTCAGTACTTC. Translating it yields CASSPGTSGGQKTIQYF.